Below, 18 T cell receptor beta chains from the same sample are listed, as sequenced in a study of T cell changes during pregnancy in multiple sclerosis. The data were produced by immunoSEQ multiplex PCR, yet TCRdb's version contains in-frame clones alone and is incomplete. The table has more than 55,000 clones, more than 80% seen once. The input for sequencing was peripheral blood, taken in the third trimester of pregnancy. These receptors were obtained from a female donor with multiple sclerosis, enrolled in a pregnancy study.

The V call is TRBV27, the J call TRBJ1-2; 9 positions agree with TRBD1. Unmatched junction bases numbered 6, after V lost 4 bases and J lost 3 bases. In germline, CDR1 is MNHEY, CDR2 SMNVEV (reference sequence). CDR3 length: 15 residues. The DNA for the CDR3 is TGTGCCAGCAGTTCACAGGGGGCGATTGACTATGGCTACACCTTC. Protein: CASSSQGAIDYGYTF.

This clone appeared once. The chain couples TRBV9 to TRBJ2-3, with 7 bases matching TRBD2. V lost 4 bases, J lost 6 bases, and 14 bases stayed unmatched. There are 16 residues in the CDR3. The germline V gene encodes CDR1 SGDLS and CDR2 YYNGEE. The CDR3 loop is CASSPTPGGTRDTQYF. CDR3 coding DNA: TGTGCCAGCAGCCCCACCCCGGGGGGTACAAGGGATACGCAGTATTTT.

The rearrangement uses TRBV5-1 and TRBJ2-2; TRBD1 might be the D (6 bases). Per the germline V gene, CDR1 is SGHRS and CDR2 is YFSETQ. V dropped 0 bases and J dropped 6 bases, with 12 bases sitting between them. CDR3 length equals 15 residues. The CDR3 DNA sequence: TGCGCCAGCAGCTTGGGTACAGGGCGGTCCGGGGAGCTGTTTTTT. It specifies CASSLGTGRSGELFF.

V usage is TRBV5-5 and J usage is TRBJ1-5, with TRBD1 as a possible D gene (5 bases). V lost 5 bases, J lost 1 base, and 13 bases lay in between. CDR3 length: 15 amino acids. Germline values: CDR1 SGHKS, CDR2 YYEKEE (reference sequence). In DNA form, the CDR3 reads TGTGCCAGCAGACCTACAGGTTTCAGCAATCAGCCCCAGCATTTT. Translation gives CASRPTGFSNQPQHF.

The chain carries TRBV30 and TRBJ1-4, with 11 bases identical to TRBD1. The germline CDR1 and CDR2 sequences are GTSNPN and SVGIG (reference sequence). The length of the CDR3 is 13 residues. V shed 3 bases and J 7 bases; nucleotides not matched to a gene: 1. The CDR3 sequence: CAWRDRGLEKLFF. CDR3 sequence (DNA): TGTGCCTGGAGGGACAGGGGGCTTGAAAAACTGTTTTTT.

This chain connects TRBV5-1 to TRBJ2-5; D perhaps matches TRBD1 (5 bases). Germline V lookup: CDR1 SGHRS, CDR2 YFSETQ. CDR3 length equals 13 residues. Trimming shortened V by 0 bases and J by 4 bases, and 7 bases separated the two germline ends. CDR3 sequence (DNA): TGCGCCAGCAGCTTGGGGGGCTCAGAGACCCAGTACTTC. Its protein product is CASSLGGSETQYF. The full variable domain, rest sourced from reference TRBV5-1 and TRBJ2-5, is KAGVTQTPRYLIKTRGQQVTLSCSPISGHRSVSWYQQTPGQGLQFLFEYFSETQRNKGNFPGRFSGRQFSNSRSEMNVSTLELGDSALYLCASSLGGSETQYFGPGTRLLVL.

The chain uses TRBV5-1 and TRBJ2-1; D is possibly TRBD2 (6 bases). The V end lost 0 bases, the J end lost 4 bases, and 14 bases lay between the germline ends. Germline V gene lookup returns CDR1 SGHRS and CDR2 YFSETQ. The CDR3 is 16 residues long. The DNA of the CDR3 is TGCGCCAGCAGCTTGGAAGGTCTAGCGAGATACAATGAGCAGTTCTTC. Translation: CASSLEGLARYNEQFF.

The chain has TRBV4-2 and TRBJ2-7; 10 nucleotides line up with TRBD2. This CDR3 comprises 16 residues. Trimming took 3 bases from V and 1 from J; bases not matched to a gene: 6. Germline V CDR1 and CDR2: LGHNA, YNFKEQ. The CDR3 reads CASSQAGTSASYEQYF. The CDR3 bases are TGTGCCAGCAGCCAGGCCGGGACTAGCGCTTCCTACGAGCAGTACTTC.

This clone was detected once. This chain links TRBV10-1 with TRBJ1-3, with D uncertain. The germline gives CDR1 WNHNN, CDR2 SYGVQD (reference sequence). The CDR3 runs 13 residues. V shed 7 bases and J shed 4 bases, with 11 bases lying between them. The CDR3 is CASTNGVGNTIYF. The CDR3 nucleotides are TGCGCCAGCACCAACGGGGTCGGAAACACCATATATTTT.

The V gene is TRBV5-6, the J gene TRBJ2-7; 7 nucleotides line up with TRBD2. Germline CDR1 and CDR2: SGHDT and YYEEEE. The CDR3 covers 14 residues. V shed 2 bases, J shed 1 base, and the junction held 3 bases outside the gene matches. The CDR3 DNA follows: TGTGCCAGCAGCTTTCTAGCGGAGTCCTACGAGCAGTACTTC. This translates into CASSFLAESYEQYF. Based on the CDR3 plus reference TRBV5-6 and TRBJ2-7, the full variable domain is DAGVTQSPTHLIKTRGQQVTLRCSPKSGHDTVSWYQQALGQGPQFIFQYYEEEERQRGNFPDRFSGHQFPNYSSELNVNALLLGDSALYLCASSFLAESYEQYFGPGTRLTVT.

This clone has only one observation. The CDR3 nucleotides read TGTGCCAGCTCACCCAGCGGAGGGGCTAACTATGGCTACACCTTC. Encoded protein: CASSPSGGANYGYTF. The rearrangement uses TRBV18 and TRBJ1-2; tentative D call: TRBD1 (5 bases). The CDR3 contains 15 residues. V was pared by 3 bases and J by 0 bases, with 11 bases between. Per germline, CDR1 KGHSH and CDR2 LQKENI.

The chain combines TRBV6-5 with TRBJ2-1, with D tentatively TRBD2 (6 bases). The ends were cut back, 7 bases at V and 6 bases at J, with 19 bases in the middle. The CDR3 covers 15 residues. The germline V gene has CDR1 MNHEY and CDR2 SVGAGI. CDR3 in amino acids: CASNPRLANRNEQFF. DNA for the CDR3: TGTGCCAGCAACCCCCGGCTAGCGAATCGCAATGAGCAGTTCTTC.

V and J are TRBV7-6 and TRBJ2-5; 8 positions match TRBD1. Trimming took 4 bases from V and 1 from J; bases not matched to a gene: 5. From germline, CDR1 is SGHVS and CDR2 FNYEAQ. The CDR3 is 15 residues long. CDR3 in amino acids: CASSSIGQGQETQYF. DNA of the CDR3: TGTGCCAGCAGCTCGATAGGACAGGGCCAAGAGACCCAGTACTTC.

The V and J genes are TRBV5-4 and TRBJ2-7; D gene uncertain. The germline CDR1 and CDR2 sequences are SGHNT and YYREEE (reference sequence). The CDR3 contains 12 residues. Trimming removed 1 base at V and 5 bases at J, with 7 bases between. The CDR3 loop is CASSLLVDEQYF. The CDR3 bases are TGTGCCAGCAGCTTGCTTGTAGACGAGCAGTACTTC.

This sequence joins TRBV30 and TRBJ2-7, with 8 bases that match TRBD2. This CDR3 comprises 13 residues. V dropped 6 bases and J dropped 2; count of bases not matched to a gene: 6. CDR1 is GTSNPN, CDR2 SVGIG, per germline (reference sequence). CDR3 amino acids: CACLAGPAYEQYF. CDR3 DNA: TGTGCCTGCCTAGCGGGCCCTGCCTACGAGCAGTACTTC.

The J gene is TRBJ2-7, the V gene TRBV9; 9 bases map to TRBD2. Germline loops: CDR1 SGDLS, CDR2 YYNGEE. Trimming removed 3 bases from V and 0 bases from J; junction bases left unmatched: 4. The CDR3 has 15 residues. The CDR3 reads CASSGLAGASYEQYF. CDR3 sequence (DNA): TGTGCCAGCAGCGGCTTAGCGGGGGCCTCCTACGAGCAGTACTTC.

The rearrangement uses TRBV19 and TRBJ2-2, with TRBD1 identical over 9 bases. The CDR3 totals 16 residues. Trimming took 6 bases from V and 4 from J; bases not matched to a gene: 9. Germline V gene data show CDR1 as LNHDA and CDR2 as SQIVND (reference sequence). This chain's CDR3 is CASSEQGARGTGELFF. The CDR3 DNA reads TGTGCCAGTAGCGAACAGGGGGCGCGAGGCACCGGGGAGCTGTTTTTT.

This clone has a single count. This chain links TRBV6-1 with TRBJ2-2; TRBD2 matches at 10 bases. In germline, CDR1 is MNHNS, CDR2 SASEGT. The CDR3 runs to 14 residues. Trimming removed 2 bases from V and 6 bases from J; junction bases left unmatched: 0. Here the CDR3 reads CASSELAGAGELFF. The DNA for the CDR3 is TGTGCCAGCAGTGAACTAGCGGGAGCCGGGGAGCTGTTTTTT.